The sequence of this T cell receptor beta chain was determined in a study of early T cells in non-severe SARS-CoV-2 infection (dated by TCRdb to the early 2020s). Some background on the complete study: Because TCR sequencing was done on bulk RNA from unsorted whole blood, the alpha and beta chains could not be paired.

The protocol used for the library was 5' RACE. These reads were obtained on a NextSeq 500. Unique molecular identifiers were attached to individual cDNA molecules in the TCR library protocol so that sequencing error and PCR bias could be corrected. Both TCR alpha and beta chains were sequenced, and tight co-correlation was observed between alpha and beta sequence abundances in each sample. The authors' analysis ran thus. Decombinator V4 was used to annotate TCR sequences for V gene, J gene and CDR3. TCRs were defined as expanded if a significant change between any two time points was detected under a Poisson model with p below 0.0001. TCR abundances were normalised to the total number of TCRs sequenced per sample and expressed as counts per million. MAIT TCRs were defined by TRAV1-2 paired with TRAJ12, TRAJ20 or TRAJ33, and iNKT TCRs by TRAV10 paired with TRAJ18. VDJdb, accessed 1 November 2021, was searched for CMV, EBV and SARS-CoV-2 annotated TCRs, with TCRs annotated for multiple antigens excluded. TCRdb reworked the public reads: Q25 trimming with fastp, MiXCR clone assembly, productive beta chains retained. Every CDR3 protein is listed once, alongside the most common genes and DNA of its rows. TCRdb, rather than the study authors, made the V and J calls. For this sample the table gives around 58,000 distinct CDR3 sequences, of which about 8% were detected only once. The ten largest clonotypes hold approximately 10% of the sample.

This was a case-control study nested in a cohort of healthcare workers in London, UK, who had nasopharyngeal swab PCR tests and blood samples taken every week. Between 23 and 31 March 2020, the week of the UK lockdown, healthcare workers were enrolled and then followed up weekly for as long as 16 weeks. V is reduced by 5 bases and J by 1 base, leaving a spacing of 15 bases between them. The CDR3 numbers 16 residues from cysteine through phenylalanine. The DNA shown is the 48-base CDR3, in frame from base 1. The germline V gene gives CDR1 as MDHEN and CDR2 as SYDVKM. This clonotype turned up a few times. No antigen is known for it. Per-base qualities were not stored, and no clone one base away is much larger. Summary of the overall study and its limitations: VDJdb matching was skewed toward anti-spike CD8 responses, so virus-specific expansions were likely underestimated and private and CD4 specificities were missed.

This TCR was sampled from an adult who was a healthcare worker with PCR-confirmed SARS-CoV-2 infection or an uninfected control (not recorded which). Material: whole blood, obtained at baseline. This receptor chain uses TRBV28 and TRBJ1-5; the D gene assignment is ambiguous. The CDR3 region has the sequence CASSAPLAGSNQPQHF. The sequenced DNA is TGTGCCAGCAGTGCCCCGTTGGCCGGGAGCAATCAGCCCCAGCATTTT.